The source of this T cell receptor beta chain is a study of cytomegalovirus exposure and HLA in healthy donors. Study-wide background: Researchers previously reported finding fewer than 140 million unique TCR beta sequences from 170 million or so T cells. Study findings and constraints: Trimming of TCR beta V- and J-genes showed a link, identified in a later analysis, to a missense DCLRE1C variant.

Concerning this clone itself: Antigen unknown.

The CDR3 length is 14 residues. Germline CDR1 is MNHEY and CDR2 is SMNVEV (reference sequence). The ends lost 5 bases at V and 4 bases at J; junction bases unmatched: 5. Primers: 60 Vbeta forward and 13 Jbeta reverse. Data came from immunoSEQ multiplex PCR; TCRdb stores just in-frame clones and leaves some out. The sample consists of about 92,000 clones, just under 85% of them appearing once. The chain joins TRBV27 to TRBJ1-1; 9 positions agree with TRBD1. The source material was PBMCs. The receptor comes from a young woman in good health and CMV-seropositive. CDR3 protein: CASSPGQGFTEAFF. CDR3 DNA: TGTGCCAGCAGTCCCGGACAGGGGTTCACTGAAGCTTTCTTT.